What follows describes a single T cell receptor beta chain. Its antigen is not known. The data originate from a study of cytomegalovirus exposure and HLA in healthy donors. Primers included in the PCR were 60 Vbeta and 13 Jbeta primers. Generated by immunoSEQ multiplex PCR, the TCRdb table keeps only in-frame clones and is missing some. Of 200,000 to 250,000 clones listed, about 89% are singletons. The V gene lost 1 base and the J gene lost 0 bases, with 13 bases spanning the gap. There are 18 residues in the CDR3. Germline assignment: CDR1 SGHTA and CDR2 FQGTGA. Findings of the study overall: Accurate prediction of most subjects' HLA-A and HLA-B alleles from TCR beta sequences was reported. In a later analysis, HLA-C alleles had the fewest associated TCRs, DRB1 alleles the most. CMV antigen specificity was confirmed in vitro for three CMV-associated chains.

V is TRBV7-3 and J is TRBJ2-6, with a possible D match to TRBD1 (5 bases). This clonotype was sampled from a woman aged 18-29 years in good health and CMV-seronegative. Source material: PBMCs. The CDR3 sequence is CASSLKPRGSSGANVLTF. CDR3 sequence (DNA): TGTGCCAGCAGCTTAAAACCAAGGGGTTCCTCTGGGGCCAACGTCCTGACTTTC.